A single sample is the source of the 27 T cell receptor beta chains below, sequenced in a study of T-cell memory formation after mild COVID-19. Via MiXCR, TCRdb re-called the 5' RACE reads, giving one row per CDR3 protein. The table lists around 250,000 distinct CDR3 sequences, around 15% of them singletons, with about a fifth in the top ten. The sequencing sample was made of PBMCs or a T cell subset sorted from them (not recorded which). These receptors were collected from a man younger than 35 who had mild COVID-19 (a few samples of this study predate the infection). Cell type and time point are not known.

This chain uses TRBV19 with TRBJ1-1; D call uncertain. From germline, CDR1 is LNHDA and CDR2 SQIVND (reference sequence). The CDR3 length is 11 residues. V was trimmed by 7 bases and J by 7 bases, leaving 10 bases between them. CDR3 coding DNA: TGTGCCAGTATCGCCGGGGTTGAAGCTTTCTTT. This translates into CASIAGVEAFF.

The CDR3 DNA is TGTGCCAGCAGGCGACAGGAAGGGTCCTACTATGGCTACACCTTC. Amino acids: CASRRQEGSYYGYTF. The chain employs TRBV6-5 and TRBJ1-2; possibly TRBD1 for D (6 bases). The V end lost 6 bases, the J end lost 3 bases, and 17 bases lay between the germline ends. Per the germline V gene, CDR1 is MNHEY and CDR2 is SVGAGI. The CDR3 runs to 15 residues.

This clonotype was counted between two and nine times. This sequence joins TRBV7-3 and TRBJ2-1, with 10 positions matching TRBD2. The CDR3 runs to 17 residues. Germline V gene sequence: CDR1 SGHTA, CDR2 FQGTGA. The trim removed 4 bases at V and 8 bases at J, leaving 14 bases unmatched. The CDR3 DNA sequence: TGTGCCAGCAGCTCGATGGTGGGTCAGCGGGGGGGCGATGAGCAGTTCTTC. Its translation: CASSSMVGQRGGDEQFF.

This clonotype has only a few counts. This chain links TRBV20-1 with TRBJ2-3; perhaps TRBD2 as D (7 bases). Germline V gene data show CDR1 as DFQATT and CDR2 as SNEGSKA (reference sequence). This CDR3 comprises 14 residues. V gave up 3 bases and J gave up 8 bases, with 18 bases separating them. Here the CDR3 reads CSASVLRGPGTQYF. The DNA for the CDR3 is TGCAGTGCTAGTGTTCTGCGGGGGCCCGGTACGCAGTATTTT.

In this sample, this clonotype turned up a few times. V and J are TRBV19 and TRBJ2-1; tentatively, D is TRBD1 or TRBD2 (6 bases each). The V gene lost 3 bases and the J gene lost 2 bases, with 11 bases spanning the gap. The germline CDR1 and CDR2 sequences are LNHDA and SQIVND (reference sequence). This CDR3 spans 15 amino acids. CDR3 DNA sequence: TGTGCCAGTAGTATTGAGGGGGGCGCCTACAATGAGCAGTTCTTC. This codes for CASSIEGGAYNEQFF. Using reference TRBV19 and TRBJ2-1 for the parts outside the CDR3, the full variable domain is DGGITQSPKYLFRKEGQNVTLSCEQNLNHDAMYWYRQDPGQGLRLIYYSQIVNDFQKGDIAEGYSVSREKKESFPLTVTSAQKNPTAFYLCASSIEGGAYNEQFFGPGTRLTVL.

This clonotype was counted between two and nine times. The CDR3 nucleotides read TGTGCCAGCAGCTGGGCGTCGGGGGCTGGAGAGCAGTACGTC. Its protein is CASSWASGAGEQYV. The chain links TRBV7-2 to TRBJ2-7; either TRBD1 or TRBD2 may supply D (6 bases each). V gave up 4 bases and J gave up 7 bases, with 17 bases separating them. CDR1 and CDR2 (germline): SGHTA, FQGNSA. The CDR3 is made up of 14 amino acids.

This chain links TRBV10-3 with TRBJ1-6; D unclear. The CDR3 has 14 residues. The germline gives CDR1 ENHRY, CDR2 SYGVKD. Deletions cut 6 bases from V and 7 bases from J, with 13 bases between. Written as DNA, the CDR3 is TGTGCCATCAGGGCACCAGGAGGAAATTCACCCCTCCACTTT. Protein sequence: CAIRAPGGNSPLHF.

The CDR3: CASSPPGARETQYF. CDR3 DNA: TGTGCCAGCAGTCCCCCGGGGGCTCGAGAGACCCAGTACTTC. The chain has TRBV6-6 and TRBJ2-5; either TRBD1 or TRBD2 may fit D (6 bases each). Germline CDR1 is MNHNY and CDR2 is SVGAGI (reference sequence). The ends were cut back, 5 bases at V and 4 bases at J, with 14 bases in the middle. The CDR3 spans 14 residues.

The chain is built from TRBV7-2 and TRBJ1-5; D is undetermined. Trimming cost V 4 bases and J 4 bases, with 14 bases left between them. The CDR3 covers 15 residues. Germline CDR1 SGHTA, CDR2 FQGNSA. CDR3 nucleotide sequence: TGTGCCAGCAGCTATTGGGCAGTGGGAAATCAGCCCCAGCATTTT. As protein: CASSYWAVGNQPQHF.

This chain joins TRBV7-9 and TRBJ2-1; 7 bases align to TRBD1. Losses at the gene ends were 5 bases for V and 4 bases for J; bases not matched to a gene: 11. CDR1 and CDR2 from the germline V gene are SEHNR and FQNEAQ (reference sequence). The CDR3 is 16 amino acids. CDR3 residues: CASSLRQGWSYNEQFF. CDR3 sequence (DNA): TGTGCCAGCAGCCTTCGACAGGGTTGGTCGTACAATGAGCAGTTCTTC. The whole variable domain, filled in from reference TRBV7-9 and TRBJ2-1, reads DTGVSQNPRHKITKRGQNVTFRCDPISEHNRLYWYRQTLGQGPEFLTYFQNEAQLEKSRLLSDRFSAERPKGSFSTLEIQRTEQGDSAMYLCASSLRQGWSYNEQFFGPGTRLTVL.

V and J are TRBV4-3 and TRBJ2-7; TRBD1 is a possible D gene (5 bases). V lost 3 bases, J lost 4 bases, and 10 bases lay in between. The germline V gene encodes CDR1 LGHNA and CDR2 YSLEER. This CDR3 is 13 amino acids long. In DNA form, the CDR3 reads TGCGCCAGCAGCCACACTCAGGGTTACGAGCAGTACTTC. This translates into CASSHTQGYEQYF.

This clonotype was counted only a few times. The chain uses TRBV6-2 or TRBV6-3 and TRBJ2-1; D is perhaps TRBD1 (5 bases). The CDR3 is 14 residues long. Germline loops: CDR1 MNHEY, CDR2 SVGEGT. Trimming removed 6 bases from V and 8 bases from J, with 17 bases in between. The CDR3 DNA reads TGTGCCAGCAGCCCCCGCCCAGGGTGGGATGAGCAGTTCTTC. Translation: CASSPRPGWDEQFF.

This rearrangement joins TRBV29-1 to TRBJ1-4; TRBD1 matches at 11 bases. The CDR3 runs 14 residues. CDR1 and CDR2 (germline): SQVTM, ANQGSEA. V shed 7 bases and J 6 bases; nucleotides not matched to a gene: 7. CDR3 nucleotides: TGCAGCGCCGGAGGGGGACAGGGGGATGAAAAACTGTTTTTT. The encoded protein is CSAGGGQGDEKLFF.

The chain is built from TRBV7-2 and TRBJ2-1, with D possibly TRBD2 on 7 matching bases. Germline lookup yields CDR1 SGHTA and CDR2 FQGNSA. With 4 bases removed from V and 10 bases from J, the gap between germline ends came to 23 bases. There are 16 residues in the CDR3. CDR3 residues: CASSSRGGGKLQEQFF. CDR3 sequence (DNA): TGTGCCAGCAGCTCCCGAGGGGGGGGGAAGTTGCAGGAGCAGTTCTTC.

The rearrangement joins TRBV20-1 to TRBJ2-7; 8 nucleotides agree with TRBD1. Germline V gene sequence: CDR1 DFQATT, CDR2 SNEGSKA (reference sequence). Unmatched junction bases numbered 10, after V lost 3 bases and J lost 6 bases. The CDR3 spans 14 residues. The CDR3 here is CSASVDLGTGEQYV. The CDR3 nucleotides are TGCAGTGCTAGTGTAGACCTCGGGACAGGCGAGCAGTACGTC.

Only a few counts were recorded for this clonotype. In DNA form, the CDR3 reads TGCGCCAGCAGCTTCGGGGGAGTCGAGCAGTACTTC. This sequence encodes CASSFGGVEQYF. V gene TRBV5-1 combines with J gene TRBJ2-7; a weak D match, TRBD2 (6 bases). Germline V CDR1 and CDR2: SGHRS, YFSETQ. The CDR3 totals 12 residues. With 2 bases removed from V and 6 bases from J, the gap between germline ends came to 9 bases.

In this sample, this clonotype turned up a few times. The CDR3 region has the DNA TGCGCCAGCAGCCTAGGACAGCTCGTTCAAGAGACCCAGTACTTC. Protein product: CASSLGQLVQETQYF. The rearrangement links TRBV4-1 to TRBJ2-5; D is possibly TRBD1 (6 bases). V was pared by 4 bases and J by 2 bases, with 14 bases between. Germline CDR1 reads MGHRA; CDR2 reads YSYEKL. The CDR3 length is 15 residues.

This clonotype appeared a few times. The rearrangement joins TRBV18 to TRBJ1-6; D is unclear. The CDR3 runs 13 residues. Germline CDR1 reads KGHSH; CDR2 reads LQKENI. Trimming removed 8 bases from V and 8 bases from J, with 13 bases in between. CDR3 nucleotides: TGTGCCAGCCGGGCGGACCAGGATTCACCCCTCCACTTT. Translation gives CASRADQDSPLHF.

The rearrangement joins TRBV4-3 to TRBJ2-3, with 7 bases that match TRBD1. Germline lookup yields CDR1 LGHNA and CDR2 YSLEER. V lost 0 bases to trimming and J lost 2 bases; unmatched junction nucleotides: 14. The CDR3 runs 19 residues. CDR3 in amino acids: CASSQEVKGAVSHTDTQYF. The CDR3 nucleotides are TGCGCCAGCAGCCAAGAAGTTAAGGGGGCGGTATCCCACACAGATACGCAGTATTTT.

The rearrangement uses TRBV5-1 and TRBJ2-1; the match to TRBD1 covers 7 bases. This CDR3 is built from 15 residues. Germline lookup yields CDR1 SGHRS and CDR2 YFSETQ. The junction had 4 bases not matched to a gene; V was cut back by 4 bases and J by 0 bases. In DNA, the CDR3 is TGCGCCAGCAGCCGGGGACAGAGCTCCTACAATGAGCAGTTCTTC. This sequence encodes CASSRGQSSYNEQFF.

This clonotype came up a few times. The V gene is TRBV24-1, the J gene TRBJ2-2, with TRBD1 matching over 9 bases. The CDR3 has 18 residues. Germline loops: CDR1 KGHDR, CDR2 SFDVKD. V shed 3 bases, J shed 3 bases, and the junction held 10 bases outside the gene matches. CDR3 in amino acids: CATSDHRTGAFDTGELFF. CDR3 in DNA: TGTGCCACCAGTGATCACCGGACAGGGGCTTTCGACACCGGGGAGCTGTTTTTT.

This chain uses TRBV7-8 with TRBJ2-1, with a possible D match to TRBD1 (5 bases). Germline-derived CDR1 and CDR2 are SGHVS and FQNEAQ. V lost 2 bases and J lost 12, with 8 bases in between. The CDR3 has 11 residues. CDR3 coding DNA: TGTGCCAGCAGCTTACGGCAGGGGCAGTTCTTC. Encoded protein: CASSLRQGQFF.

Many counts were recorded for this clonotype. An end of the junction does not agree with germline; a read error may underlie this. CDR3 nucleotide sequence: TGTGCCAGCAGCCGACAGCAAGAGACCCAGTACTTC. It translates to CASSRQQETQYF. This chain links TRBV5-1 with TRBJ2-5, with D maybe TRBD1 (5 bases). CDR1 and CDR2 from the germline V gene are SGHRS and YFSETQ. This CDR3 has 12 residues.

This clonotype was seen just once. The rearrangement uses TRBV5-1 and TRBJ2-2; D perhaps matches TRBD1 (6 bases). Between the trimmed V and J ends, which lost 3 bases and 1 base, there was a span of 10 bases. The CDR3 has 15 amino acids. Germline assignment: CDR1 SGHRS and CDR2 YFSETQ. As DNA, the CDR3 is TGCGCCAGCAGCTCAGGGACAATGAACACCGGGGAGCTGTTTTTT. It specifies CASSSGTMNTGELFF.

This clonotype has at least ten counts. The chain combines TRBV29-1 with TRBJ2-7, with 10 bases identical to TRBD1. CDR1 and CDR2 (germline): SQVTM, ANQGSEA. Unmatched junction bases numbered 9, after V lost 6 bases and J lost 4 bases. CDR3 length: 14 amino acids. This CDR3 is CSVARQGAGYEQYF. As DNA, the CDR3 is TGCAGCGTGGCCAGACAGGGGGCAGGTTACGAGCAGTACTTC.

This clonotype was counted only a few times. The rearrangement links TRBV5-1 to TRBJ2-5; 7 positions agree with TRBD2. Germline loops: CDR1 SGHRS, CDR2 YFSETQ. Trimming took 4 bases from V and 1 from J; bases not matched to a gene: 4. This CDR3 spans 14 amino acids. CDR3 in DNA: TGCGCCAGCAGCGGCGGGGGAACCCAAGAGACCCAGTACTTC. This gives the protein CASSGGGTQETQYF.

About this clonotype itself: A read error may produce the germline difference seen at one junction end. The CDR3: CASGVGHGEITNTQYF. The CDR3 DNA reads TGTGCCAGCGGGGTCGGTCATGGGGAGATCACAAATACGCAGTATTTT. The chain combines TRBV12-3 or TRBV12-4 with TRBJ2-3; weak D call: TRBD2 (5 bases). The CDR3 runs to 16 residues.